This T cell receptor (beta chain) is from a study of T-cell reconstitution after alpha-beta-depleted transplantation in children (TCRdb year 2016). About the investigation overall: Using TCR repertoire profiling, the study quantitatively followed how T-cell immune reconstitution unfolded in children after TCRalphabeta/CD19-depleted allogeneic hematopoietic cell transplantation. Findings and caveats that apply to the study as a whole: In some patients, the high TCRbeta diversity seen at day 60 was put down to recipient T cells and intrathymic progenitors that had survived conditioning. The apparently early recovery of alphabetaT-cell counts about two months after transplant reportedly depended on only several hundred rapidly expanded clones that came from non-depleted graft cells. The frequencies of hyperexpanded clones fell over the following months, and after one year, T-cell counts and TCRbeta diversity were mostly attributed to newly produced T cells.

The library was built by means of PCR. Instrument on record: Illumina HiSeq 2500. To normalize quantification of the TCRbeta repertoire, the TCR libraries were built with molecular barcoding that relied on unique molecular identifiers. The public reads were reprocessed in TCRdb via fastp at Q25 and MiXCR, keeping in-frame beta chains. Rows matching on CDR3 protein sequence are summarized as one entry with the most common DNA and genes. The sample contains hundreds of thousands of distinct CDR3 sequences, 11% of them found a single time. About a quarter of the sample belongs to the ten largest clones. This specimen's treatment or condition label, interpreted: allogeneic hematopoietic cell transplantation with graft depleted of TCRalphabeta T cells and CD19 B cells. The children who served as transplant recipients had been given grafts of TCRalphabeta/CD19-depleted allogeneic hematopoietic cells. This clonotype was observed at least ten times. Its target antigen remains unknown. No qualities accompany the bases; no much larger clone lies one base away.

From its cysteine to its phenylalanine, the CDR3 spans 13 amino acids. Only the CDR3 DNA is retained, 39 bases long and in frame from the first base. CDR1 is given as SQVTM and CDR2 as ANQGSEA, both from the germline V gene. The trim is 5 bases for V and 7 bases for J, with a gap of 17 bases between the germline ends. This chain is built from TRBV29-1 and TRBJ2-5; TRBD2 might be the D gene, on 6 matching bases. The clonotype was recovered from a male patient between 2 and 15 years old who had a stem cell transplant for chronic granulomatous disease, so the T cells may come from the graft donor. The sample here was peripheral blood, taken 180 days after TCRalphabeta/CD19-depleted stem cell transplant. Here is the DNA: TGCAGCGTTCCGGTTGGCCTCGGGGGGACCCAGTACTTC. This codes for CSVPVGLGGTQYF.